The rows below give T cell receptor beta chains drawn from one sample of a study of cytomegalovirus exposure and HLA in healthy donors. Some clones are missing from TCRdb's copy, which holds only in-frame ones; the method was immunoSEQ multiplex PCR. The data show approximately 88,000 clones, more than 75% seen once. The source material was PBMCs. The receptors shown here come from a young man in good health and CMV-seropositive. Both conserved end residues are part of each CDR3. The order of the fields is CDR3 protein, CDR3 DNA, J gene, D gene, clone size, V gene. The D gene is left open where the match is weak. Size tells how often a clone was seen (once, few, many) or the class of an expanded clone, and some rows leave it out.

CDR3: CASSLAGRVGLDTEAFF
DNA: TGTGCCAGCAGCTTAGCGGGCAGGGTGGGCTTGGACACTGAAGCTTTCTTT
J: TRBJ1-1
D: .
size: .
V: TRBV7-9

CDR3: CATTEGVNQPQHF
DNA: TGTGCCACCACTGAGGGAGTTAATCAGCCCCAGCATTTT
J: TRBJ1-5
D: .
size: .
V: TRBV6-5

CDR3: CASSPPDRGWPEAFF
DNA: TGTGCCAGCAGCCCTCCGGACAGGGGATGGCCTGAAGCTTTCTTT
J: TRBJ1-1
D: TRBD1
size: .
V: TRBV11-2

CDR3: CASTFQDSRGTQYF
DNA: TGTGCCAGCACCTTCCAGGACAGCCGAGGGACCCAGTACTTC
J: TRBJ2-5
D: .
size: .
V: TRBV2

CDR3: CASSDEGRNEQFF
DNA: TGTGCCAGCAGTGACGAGGGGAGGAATGAGCAGTTCTTC
J: TRBJ2-1
D: .
size: .
V: TRBV6-4

CDR3: CASSSRTGATSSYEQYF
DNA: TGTGCCAGCAGCTCACGGACAGGGGCAACTAGCTCCTACGAGCAGTACTTC
J: TRBJ2-7
D: TRBD1
size: .
V: TRBV11-2

CDR3: CASSLNRVGSTDTQYF
DNA: TGTGCCAGCAGCTTGAACAGGGTCGGATCCACAGATACGCAGTATTTT
J: TRBJ2-3
D: .
size: .
V: TRBV7-3

CDR3: CASSLQGLDYGYTF
DNA: TGCGCCAGCAGCTTGCAGGGCTTGGACTATGGCTACACCTTC
J: TRBJ1-2
D: .
size: few
V: TRBV5-1

CDR3: CASSLNPSGGAQEAQYF
DNA: TGCGCCAGCAGCTTGAATCCTAGCGGGGGGGCCCAAGAGGCCCAGTACTTC
J: TRBJ2-5
D: TRBD2
size: .
V: TRBV5-1

CDR3: CASSIQGVGPVNEQFF
DNA: TGTGCCAGCAGCATACAGGGGGTTGGGCCTGTGAATGAGCAGTTCTTC
J: TRBJ2-1
D: TRBD1
size: .
V: TRBV7-2

CDR3: CASTLGYSGKGDTQYF
DNA: TGTGCCAGCACCCTGGGGTATAGCGGGAAAGGAGATACGCAGTATTTT
J: TRBJ2-3
D: TRBD2
size: .
V: TRBV28

CDR3: CSVSGIGPEAFF
DNA: TGCAGCGTCTCCGGGATTGGCCCTGAAGCTTTCTTT
J: TRBJ1-1
D: .
size: .
V: TRBV29-1

CDR3: CSASGFYEQYF
DNA: TGCAGTGCCTCGGGTTTCTACGAGCAGTACTTC
J: TRBJ2-7
D: .
size: .
V: TRBV20-1

CDR3: CASSSWAGGPQETQYF
DNA: TGTGCTAGCAGCTCATGGGCGGGAGGGCCCCAAGAGACCCAGTACTTC
J: TRBJ2-5
D: TRBD2
size: once
V: TRBV7-7

CDR3: CATSQTQETQYF
DNA: TGTGCCACCTCACAGACCCAAGAGACCCAGTACTTC
J: TRBJ2-5
D: .
size: .
V: TRBV6-1

CDR3: CASSSTFASGRYEQYF
DNA: TGTGCCAGCAGCTCCACCTTTGCTAGCGGGCGATACGAGCAGTACTTC
J: TRBJ2-7
D: TRBD2
size: .
V: TRBV7-2

CDR3: CASSFSGTEFHGYTF
DNA: TGTGCCAGCAGCTTTTCCGGGACAGAATTTCATGGCTACACCTTC
J: TRBJ1-2
D: TRBD1
size: few
V: TRBV7-9

CDR3: CASSLGRGGRTDTQYF
DNA: TGCGCCAGCAGCTTGGGGCGGGGGGGCCGAACAGATACGCAGTATTTT
J: TRBJ2-3
D: TRBD2
size: .
V: TRBV5-1

CDR3: CASSLGAEYGYTF
DNA: TGTGCCAGCAGCTTGGGAGCTGAATATGGCTACACCTTC
J: TRBJ1-2
D: .
size: few
V: TRBV11-2

CDR3: CASSFSGSIYNEQFF
DNA: TGTGCCAGTAGTTTTAGCGGGAGCATCTACAATGAGCAGTTCTTC
J: TRBJ2-1
D: TRBD2
size: .
V: TRBV19

CDR3: CASSETGFPYNEQFF
DNA: TGTGCCAGCAGCGAGACAGGGTTCCCCTACAATGAGCAGTTCTTC
J: TRBJ2-1
D: TRBD1
size: .
V: TRBV9

CDR3: CASSYGEAFF
DNA: TGTGCCAGCAGCTACGGTGAAGCTTTCTTT
J: TRBJ1-1
D: .
size: .
V: TRBV7-8

CDR3: CASSQEHRQGEETQYF
DNA: TGTGCCAGCAGCCAAGAGCATAGGCAGGGTGAAGAGACCCAGTACTTC
J: TRBJ2-5
D: .
size: .
V: TRBV4-2

CDR3: CASSGTGKEKLFF
DNA: TGCGCCAGCAGCGGGACAGGGAAGGAAAAACTGTTTTTT
J: TRBJ1-4
D: TRBD1
size: .
V: TRBV4-1